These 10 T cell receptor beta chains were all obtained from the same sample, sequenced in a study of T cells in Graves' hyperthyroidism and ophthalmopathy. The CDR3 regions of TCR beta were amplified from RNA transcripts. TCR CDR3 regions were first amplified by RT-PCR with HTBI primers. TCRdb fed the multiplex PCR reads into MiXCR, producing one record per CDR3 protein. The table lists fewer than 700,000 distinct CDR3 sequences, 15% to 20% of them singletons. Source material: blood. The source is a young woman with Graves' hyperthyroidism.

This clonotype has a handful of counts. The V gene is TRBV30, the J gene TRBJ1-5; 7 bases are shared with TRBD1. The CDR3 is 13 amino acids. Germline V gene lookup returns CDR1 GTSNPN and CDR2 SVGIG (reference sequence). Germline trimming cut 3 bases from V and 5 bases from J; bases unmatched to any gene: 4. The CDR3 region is CAWSRDSDQPQHF. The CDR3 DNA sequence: TGTGCCTGGAGCCGGGACAGTGATCAGCCCCAGCATTTT. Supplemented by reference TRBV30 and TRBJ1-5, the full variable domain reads SQTIHQWPATLVQPVGSPLSLECTVEGTSNPNLYWYRQAAGRGLQLLFYSVGIGQISSEVPQNLSASRPQDRQFILSSKKLLLSDSGFYLCAWSRDSDQPQHFGDGTRLSIL.

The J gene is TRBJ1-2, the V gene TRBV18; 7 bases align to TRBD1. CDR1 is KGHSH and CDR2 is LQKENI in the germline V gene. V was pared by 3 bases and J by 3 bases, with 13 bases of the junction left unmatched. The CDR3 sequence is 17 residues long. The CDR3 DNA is TGTGCCAGCTCACCGGGACAGTCTCCAACACAACACTATGGCTACACCTTC. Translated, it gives CASSPGQSPTQHYGYTF.

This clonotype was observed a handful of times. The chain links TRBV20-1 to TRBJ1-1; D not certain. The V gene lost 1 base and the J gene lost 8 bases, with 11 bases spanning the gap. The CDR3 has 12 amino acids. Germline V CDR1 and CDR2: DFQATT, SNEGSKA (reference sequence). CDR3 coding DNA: TGCAGTGCTAGAGGGGGTGGGGAAGAAGCTTTCTTT. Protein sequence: CSARGGGEEAFF.

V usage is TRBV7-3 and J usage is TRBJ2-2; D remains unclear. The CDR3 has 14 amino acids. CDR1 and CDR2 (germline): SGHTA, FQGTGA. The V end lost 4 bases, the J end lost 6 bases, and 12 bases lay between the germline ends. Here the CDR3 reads CASSSTPISGELFF. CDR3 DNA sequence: TGTGCCAGCAGCTCCACCCCGATCTCCGGGGAGCTGTTTTTT.

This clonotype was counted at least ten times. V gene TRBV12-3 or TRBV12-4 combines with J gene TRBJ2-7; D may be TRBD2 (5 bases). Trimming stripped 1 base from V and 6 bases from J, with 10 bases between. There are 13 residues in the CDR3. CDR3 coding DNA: TGTGCCAGCAGTTTAGGCCTAGCTGTCGAGCAGTACTTC. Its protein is CASSLGLAVEQYF.

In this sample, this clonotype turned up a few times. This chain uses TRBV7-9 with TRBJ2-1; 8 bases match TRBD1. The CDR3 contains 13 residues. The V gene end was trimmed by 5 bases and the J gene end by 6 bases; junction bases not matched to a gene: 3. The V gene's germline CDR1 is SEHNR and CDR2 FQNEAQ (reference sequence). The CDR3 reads CASSHDRGNEQFF. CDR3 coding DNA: TGTGCCAGCAGCCACGACAGGGGCAATGAGCAGTTCTTC. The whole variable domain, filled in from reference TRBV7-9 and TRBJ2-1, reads DTGVSQNPRHKITKRGQNVTFRCDPISEHNRLYWYRQTLGQGPEFLTYFQNEAQLEKSRLLSDRFSAERPKGSFSTLEIQRTEQGDSAMYLCASSHDRGNEQFFGPGTRLTVL.

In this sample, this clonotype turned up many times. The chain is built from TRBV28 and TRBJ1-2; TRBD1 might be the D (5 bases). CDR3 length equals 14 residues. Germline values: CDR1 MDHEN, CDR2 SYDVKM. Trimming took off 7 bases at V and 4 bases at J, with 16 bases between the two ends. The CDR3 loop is CASNPNPGFYGYTF. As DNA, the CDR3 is TGTGCCAGCAACCCGAACCCAGGGTTCTATGGCTACACCTTC.

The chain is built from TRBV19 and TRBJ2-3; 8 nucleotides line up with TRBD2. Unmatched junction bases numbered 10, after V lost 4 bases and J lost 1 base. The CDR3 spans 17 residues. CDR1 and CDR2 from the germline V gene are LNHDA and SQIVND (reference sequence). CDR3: CASSTGILAVGTDTQYF. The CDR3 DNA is TGTGCCAGTAGTACCGGAATACTAGCGGTGGGCACAGATACGCAGTATTTT.

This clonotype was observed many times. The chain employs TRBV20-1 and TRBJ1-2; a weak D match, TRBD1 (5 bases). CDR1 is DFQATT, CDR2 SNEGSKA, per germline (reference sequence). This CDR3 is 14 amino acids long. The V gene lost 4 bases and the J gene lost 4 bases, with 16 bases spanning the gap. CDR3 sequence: CSAKGTGQIYGYTF. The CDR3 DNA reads TGCAGTGCTAAAGGGACCGGTCAAATCTATGGCTACACCTTC.

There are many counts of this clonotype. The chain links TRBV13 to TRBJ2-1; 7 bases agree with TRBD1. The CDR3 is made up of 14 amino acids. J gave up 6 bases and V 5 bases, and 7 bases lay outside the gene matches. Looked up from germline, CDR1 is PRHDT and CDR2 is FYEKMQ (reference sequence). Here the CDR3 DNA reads TGTGCCAGCAGCCAACTGACAGGGAGCAATGAGCAGTTCTTC. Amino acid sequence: CASSQLTGSNEQFF. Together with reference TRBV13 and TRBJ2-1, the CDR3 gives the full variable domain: AAGVIQSPRHLIKEKRETATLKCYPIPRHDTVYWYQQGPGQDPQFLISFYEKMQSDKGSIPDRFSAQQFSDYHSELNMSSLELGDSALYFCASSQLTGSNEQFFGPGTRLTVL.